This T cell receptor beta chain was observed in a study of response to subunit inactivated influenza vaccine listed by TCRdb under 2018. Notes on the research overall: The study used deep quantitative T cell receptor repertoire profiling to track responses to a trivalent subunit inactivated influenza vaccine.

The time point label, as the study defines it: 45 days after influenza vaccine administration. The library relied on RT-PCR. TCRdb names Illumina HiSeq 2500 as the instrument used. TCRdb passed the public sequencing reads through fastp at Q25 and MiXCR, retaining productive beta sequences. Records with the same CDR3 protein are collapsed into one entry carrying the most frequent genes and DNA. The sample table shows under 500,000 distinct CDR3 sequences, and approximately 11% are seen once. The ten largest clones take up roughly 12% of the sample. Points on this clonotype: The specificity of this receptor is unknown. Qualities for individual bases were not recorded, and no much larger clone is one base off.

V loses 4 bases of germline sequence and J loses 0 bases, and the interval between the two ends is 19 bases. The CDR3 runs 16 residues from the cysteine to the phenylalanine. The retained sequence is limited to the CDR3, 48 bases, with the frame set at the first base. Reading the germline V gene gives CDR1 SQVTM and CDR2 ANQGSEA. Results and caveats for the whole study, not just this receptor: The authors suggested that each seasonal influenza vaccination may recruit only a limited number of new T cells.

The rearranged chain carries TRBV29-1 and TRBJ2-7; TRBD2 might be the D gene, on 5 matching bases. This TCR came from a man aged 50 to 59 who received an inactivated influenza vaccine. Donor details come from another sample of the same person, matched by shared clones. Material: PBMCs from blood, obtained about 40 days after vaccination. The CDR3 amino acid sequence is: CSVGGAWAAGSYEQYF. The DNA sequence follows: TGCAGCGTTGGGGGAGCGTGGGCCGCGGGCTCCTACGAGCAGTACTTC.